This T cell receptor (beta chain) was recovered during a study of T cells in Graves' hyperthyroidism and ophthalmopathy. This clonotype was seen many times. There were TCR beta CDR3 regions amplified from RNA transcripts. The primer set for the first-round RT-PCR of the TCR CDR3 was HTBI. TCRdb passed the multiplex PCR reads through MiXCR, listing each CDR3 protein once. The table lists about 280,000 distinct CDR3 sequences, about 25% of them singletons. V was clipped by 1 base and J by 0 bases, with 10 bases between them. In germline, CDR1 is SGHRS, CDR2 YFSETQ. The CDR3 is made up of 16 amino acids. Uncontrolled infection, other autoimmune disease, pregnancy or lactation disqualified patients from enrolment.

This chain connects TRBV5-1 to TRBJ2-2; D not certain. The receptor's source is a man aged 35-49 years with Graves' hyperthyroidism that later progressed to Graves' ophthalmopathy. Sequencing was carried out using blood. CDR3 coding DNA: TGCGCCAGCAGCTTGCGGCCGGCTACGAACACCGGGGAGCTGTTTTTT. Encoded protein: CASSLRPATNTGELFF.